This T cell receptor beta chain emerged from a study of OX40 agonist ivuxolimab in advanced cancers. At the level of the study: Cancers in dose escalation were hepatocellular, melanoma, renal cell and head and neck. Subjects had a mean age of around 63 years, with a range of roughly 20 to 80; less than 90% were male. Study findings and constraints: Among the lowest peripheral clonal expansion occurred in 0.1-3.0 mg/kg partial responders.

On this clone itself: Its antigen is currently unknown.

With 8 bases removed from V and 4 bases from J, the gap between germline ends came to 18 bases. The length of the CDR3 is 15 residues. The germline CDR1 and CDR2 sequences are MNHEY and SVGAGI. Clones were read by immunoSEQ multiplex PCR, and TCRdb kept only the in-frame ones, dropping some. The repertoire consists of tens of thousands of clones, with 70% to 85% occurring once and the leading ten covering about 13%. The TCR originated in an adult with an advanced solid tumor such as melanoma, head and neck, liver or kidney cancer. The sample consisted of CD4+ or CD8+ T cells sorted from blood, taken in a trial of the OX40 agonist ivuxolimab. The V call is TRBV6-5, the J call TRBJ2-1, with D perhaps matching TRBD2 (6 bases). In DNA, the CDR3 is TGTGCCAGCGCGCGGGGAGTGAACATATACAATGAGCAGTTCTTC. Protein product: CASARGVNIYNEQFF.